A single T cell receptor beta chain is shown here with its context. Its target is unknown. The data belong to a study of vaccination effects on CD4 cells after COVID-19. Study-wide findings and caveats: Only a few convalescent patients and no early post-infection timepoints featured in the study.

V was shortened by 4 bases and J by 6 bases, with 9 bases between the two germline ends. The germline gives CDR1 SGHRS, CDR2 YFSETQ. The CDR3 sequence is 12 residues long. Antigen-specific CD4+ T cells were expanded with viral peptide pools in the ViraFEST assay before sequencing. When less than 12 days of culture had elapsed, CD4+ T cells were isolated. Nucleocapsid antibodies stayed negative before and after vaccination, showing no earlier SARS-CoV-2 infection. TCRdb keeps only in-frame clones here, not all; method: immunoSEQ multiplex PCR. The data show approximately 50,000 clones, 79% seen once. The sequencing here drew on CD4+ T cells from PBMCs cultured with HCoV-OC43 spike peptides, taken before COVID-19 vaccination. Regarding subset: HCoV-OC43 spike overlapping peptide pool stimulation. This chain links TRBV5-1 with TRBJ2-3; maybe TRBD2 (5 bases). The source of this sequence is a human donor who received a COVID-19 vaccine. The CDR3 sequence: CASSPTGDTQYF. DNA for the CDR3: TGCGCCAGCAGCCCTACGGGGGATACGCAGTATTTT.